These 29 T cell receptor beta chains came from one sample sequenced in a study of control samples from healthy donors and cancer patients. Repertoires were generated with immunoSEQ multiplex PCR, while TCRdb's copy carries only in-frame clones and drops some. The table lists around 130,000 clones, 85% to 95% of them singletons, with roughly 8.8% in the top ten. Specimen: blood. Every receptor here comes from a man younger than 30 in good health.

The chain links TRBV30 to TRBJ1-1; D uncertain. The germline V gene has CDR1 GTSNPN and CDR2 SVGIG (reference sequence). The CDR3 has 13 residues. Trimming removed 4 bases at V and 1 base at J, with 10 bases between. Written as DNA, the CDR3 is TGTGCCTGGAATCCGTTACAGAACACTGAAGCTTTCTTT. This gives the protein CAWNPLQNTEAFF.

The rearrangement joins TRBV11-2 to TRBJ1-1; unclear D gene. CDR3 length: 15 residues. Trimming left V 3 bases short and J 0 bases short, with 11 bases between. Germline-derived CDR1 and CDR2 are SGHAT and FQNNGV. The DNA for the CDR3 is TGTGCCAGCAGCTTGAGCTTGCAGCTGAACACTGAAGCTTTCTTT. Amino acids: CASSLSLQLNTEAFF.

The chain has TRBV7-8 and TRBJ2-2; D is ambiguous. The CDR3 length is 12 residues. V dropped 5 bases and J dropped 6 bases, with 7 bases sitting between them. The germline V gene has CDR1 SGHVS and CDR2 FQNEAQ. In DNA form, the CDR3 reads TGTGCCAGCAGCCTCCTCGCCGGGGAGCTGTTTTTT. This encodes CASSLLAGELFF.

This chain joins TRBV6-1 and TRBJ1-2, with D possibly matching TRBD1 (5 bases). V lost 1 base to trimming and J lost 4 bases, with 13 bases between them. In germline, CDR1 is MNHNS, CDR2 SASEGT. The CDR3 runs to 15 residues. The CDR3: CASSEGGAGSYGYTF. The CDR3 DNA follows: TGTGCCAGCAGTGAAGGCGGGGCGGGGTCCTATGGCTACACCTTC.

V usage is TRBV6-5 and J usage is TRBJ1-5, with D unclear. The V end lost 6 bases, the J end lost 0 bases, and 12 bases lay between the germline ends. This CDR3 region has 15 residues. Germline V CDR1 and CDR2: MNHEY, SVGAGI. CDR3 sequence reads: CASRASGVSNQPQHF. The CDR3 nucleotides are TGTGCCAGCAGGGCGTCCGGGGTTAGCAATCAGCCCCAGCATTTT.

CDR3 amino acids: CATSRTGVFYEQYF. DNA of the CDR3: TGTGCCACCAGCAGGACAGGGGTTTTCTACGAGCAGTACTTC. V is TRBV15 and J is TRBJ2-7; TRBD1 matches 8 bases. The V and J ends lost 3 bases and 3 bases, in that order; junction bases with no gene match: 4. Germline CDR1 is LNHNV and CDR2 is YYDKDF (reference sequence). CDR3 length: 14 amino acids.

The CDR3 DNA is TGTGCCAGCAGCGGTACCGGGACAGGGAACACTGAAGCTTTCTTT. As protein: CASSGTGTGNTEAFF. The chain has TRBV7-6 and TRBJ1-1, with TRBD1 matching 8 bases. Germline CDR1 SGHVS, CDR2 FNYEAQ. This CDR3 has 15 residues. V was pared by 5 bases and J by 1 base, with 6 bases of the junction left unmatched.

CDR3 loop: CASRIGSVNTEAFF. The CDR3 bases are TGTGCCAGCAGGATTGGAAGCGTTAACACTGAAGCTTTCTTT. The chain joins TRBV5-4 to TRBJ1-1, with D unresolved. V lost 5 bases to trimming and J lost 2 bases, with 13 bases between them. Germline lookup yields CDR1 SGHNT and CDR2 YYREEE (reference sequence). This CDR3 spans 14 amino acids.

The chain couples TRBV7-9 to TRBJ2-1, with TRBD2 matching 12 bases. After removal of 5 bases from V and 7 bases from J, the junction contained 6 bases not matched to a gene. CDR3 length: 15 residues. CDR1 SEHNR and CDR2 FQNEAQ come from the germline V gene (reference sequence). The CDR3 reads CASSLPSGGVNEQFF. The CDR3 DNA reads as TGTGCCAGCAGCCTTCCTAGCGGGGGGGTAAATGAGCAGTTCTTC. The variable domain in full, completed from reference TRBV7-9 and TRBJ2-1, reads DTGVSQNPRHKITKRGQNVTFRCDPISEHNRLYWYRQTLGQGPEFLTYFQNEAQLEKSRLLSDRFSAERPKGSFSTLEIQRTEQGDSAMYLCASSLPSGGVNEQFFGPGTRLTVL.

The chain links TRBV4-2 to TRBJ2-7; D remains unclear. The germline V and J ends were trimmed by 0 bases and 3 bases, with 12 bases remaining between them. The CDR3 totals 15 residues. Germline values: CDR1 LGHNA, CDR2 YNFKEQ. CDR3 in DNA: TGTGCCAGCAGCCAAGATTATTCTATGAACTACGAGCAGTACTTC. Translated, it gives CASSQDYSMNYEQYF.

The chain couples TRBV11-2 to TRBJ2-7, with 10 bases that match TRBD2. Trimming removed 4 bases from V and 4 bases from J; junction bases left unmatched: 7. CDR3 length: 15 residues. Germline V lookup: CDR1 SGHAT, CDR2 FQNNGV. CDR3 sequence (DNA): TGTGCCAGCAGCTCGGGACTAGCGTTTCCTTACGAGCAGTACTTC. This codes for CASSSGLAFPYEQYF.

V and J are TRBV7-2 and TRBJ1-1; D remains ambiguous. Germline V gene data show CDR1 as SGHTA and CDR2 as FQGNSA. Trimming left V 6 bases short and J 0 bases short, with 11 bases between. CDR3 size: 14 residues. The CDR3 DNA is TGTGCCAGCAGTTCTGACTCATTGAACACTGAAGCTTTCTTT. It is translated as CASSSDSLNTEAFF.

This sequence joins TRBV9 and TRBJ2-1; 11 nucleotides agree with TRBD2. There are 16 residues in the CDR3. Germline loops: CDR1 SGDLS, CDR2 YYNGEE. Unmatched junction bases numbered 8, after V lost 4 bases and J lost 5 bases. CDR3 region: CASSLYSGGANNEQFF. DNA for the CDR3: TGTGCCAGCAGCCTTTATAGCGGGGGGGCCAACAATGAGCAGTTCTTC.

V and J are TRBV5-4 and TRBJ1-1; 8 bases are shared with TRBD1. Germline values: CDR1 SGHNT, CDR2 YYREEE (reference sequence). The CDR3 totals 12 residues. V lost 4 bases to trimming and J lost 11 bases; unmatched junction nucleotides: 7. CDR3 region: CASSPDRGYAFF. In nucleotides, the CDR3 is TGTGCCAGCAGCCCTGACAGGGGATACGCTTTCTTT. Variable domain in full (rest from reference TRBV5-4 and TRBJ1-1): ETGVTQSPTHLIKTRGQQVTLRCSSQSGHNTVSWYQQALGQGPQFIFQYYREEENGRGNFPPRFSGLQFPNYSSELNVNALELDDSALYLCASSPDRGYAFFGQGTRLTVV.

The V gene is TRBV5-1, the J gene TRBJ1-2, with 8 bases that match TRBD1. Germline assignment: CDR1 SGHRS and CDR2 YFSETQ. The CDR3 covers 15 residues. With V trimmed by 5 bases and J by 3 bases, 9 bases remained unmatched. In DNA, the CDR3 is TGCGCCAGCAGTTCGACAGGGGTCCCAGACTATGGCTACACCTTC. It codes for CASSSTGVPDYGYTF.

The chain combines TRBV7-6 with TRBJ2-7; 10 nucleotides match TRBD1. J was trimmed by 2 bases and V by 1 base; bases with no gene match: 5. Per germline, CDR1 SGHVS and CDR2 FNYEAQ. This CDR3 spans 16 amino acids. DNA of the CDR3: TGTGCCAGCAGCTTAGAAAAAGGACAGGGGGCCTACGAGCAGTACTTC. It codes for CASSLEKGQGAYEQYF.

Here the CDR3 reads CASSGTSGNYEQFF. In DNA form, the CDR3 reads TGTGCCAGCAGCGGGACTAGCGGTAACTATGAGCAGTTCTTC. V is TRBV9 and J is TRBJ2-1; 10 nucleotides match TRBD2. With 3 bases clipped from V and 8 bases from J, the junction kept 5 bases outside the gene matches. The germline gives CDR1 SGDLS, CDR2 YYNGEE. The CDR3 runs 14 residues.

The chain carries TRBV25-1 and TRBJ1-2; D call uncertain. The CDR3 extends over 12 amino acids. The V gene lost 7 bases and the J gene lost 4 bases, with 10 bases spanning the gap. Germline V CDR1 and CDR2: MGHDK, SYGVNS. CDR3 nucleotides: TGTGCCAGCAAGTCGGCCCTCTATGGCTACACCTTC. This gives the protein CASKSALYGYTF.

This clone was observed a few times. V gene TRBV7-6 combines with J gene TRBJ2-7; 7 nucleotides align to TRBD2. The V and J ends lost 2 bases and 9 bases, in that order; junction bases with no gene match: 13. This CDR3 is 15 amino acids long. The germline gives CDR1 SGHVS, CDR2 FNYEAQ. The DNA of the CDR3 is TGTGCCAGCAGCTTAAGCGGGGCTTCACGGATGGCGCAGTACTTC. Protein product: CASSLSGASRMAQYF. The variable domain in full, completed from reference TRBV7-6 and TRBJ2-7, reads GAGVSQSPRYKVTKRGQDVALRCDPISGHVSLYWYRQALGQGPEFLTYFNYEAQQDKSGLPNDRFSAERPEGSISTLTIQRTEQRDSAMYRCASSLSGASRMAQYFGPGTRLTVT.

The chain joins TRBV5-1 to TRBJ1-6; TRBD1 aligns across 9 bases. With 0 bases clipped from V and 10 bases from J, the junction kept 8 bases outside the gene matches. Germline V gene data show CDR1 as SGHRS and CDR2 as YFSETQ. This CDR3 is built from 16 residues. This CDR3 is CASSLAGTGFRSPLHF. CDR3 DNA: TGCGCCAGCAGCTTGGCCGGGACAGGGTTTCGGTCACCCCTCCACTTT.

This chain links TRBV6-6 with TRBJ2-7; 10 bases match TRBD1. Germline V gene data show CDR1 as MNHNY and CDR2 as SVGAGI (reference sequence). This CDR3 is built from 14 residues. V was clipped by 6 bases and J by 2 bases; unmatched bases: 4. The CDR3 bases are TGTGCCAGCAGATGGACAGGGGGTCCCTACGAGCAGTACTTC. Its translation: CASRWTGGPYEQYF.

The chain uses TRBV12-5 and TRBJ1-4; unclear D gene. CDR3 length equals 15 residues. V shed 5 bases and J shed 7 bases, with 17 bases lying between them. Germline CDR1 reads LGHNT; CDR2 reads FRNRAP. In DNA form, the CDR3 reads TGTGCTAGTGGTCCGCGGCCGGATCGGGGTGAAAAACTGTTTTTT. Translating it yields CASGPRPDRGEKLFF.

The rearrangement uses TRBV5-1 and TRBJ1-6; D is undetermined. The CDR3 loop spans 23 amino acids. Germline-derived CDR1 and CDR2 are SGHRS and YFSETQ. V lost 0 bases and J lost 4, with 32 bases in between. The CDR3 spells CASSLDPKRPEFLYQLYNSPLHF. In DNA form, the CDR3 reads TGCGCCAGCAGCTTGGATCCGAAAAGGCCGGAATTTTTATATCAGCTGTATAATTCACCCCTCCACTTT. Looking up the rest from reference TRBV5-1 and TRBJ1-6 gives the full variable domain: KAGVTQTPRYLIKTRGQQVTLSCSPISGHRSVSWYQQTPGQGLQFLFEYFSETQRNKGNFPGRFSGRQFSNSRSEMNVSTLELGDSALYLCASSLDPKRPEFLYQLYNSPLHFGNGTRLTVT.

This clone was picked up one time. The chain recombines TRBV4-1 with TRBJ1-4; D not resolved. Germline CDR1 MGHRA, CDR2 YSYEKL. The CDR3 covers 15 residues. Between the trimmed V and J ends, which lost 0 bases and 4 bases, there was a span of 9 bases. The chain's CDR3 is CASSQDFPVNEKLFF. The CDR3 DNA reads TGCGCCAGCAGCCAAGATTTCCCGGTTAATGAAAAACTGTTTTTT.

V and J are TRBV27 and TRBJ2-5, with 12 bases fitting TRBD2. CDR1 MNHEY and CDR2 SMNVEV come from the germline V gene (reference sequence). The CDR3 is 15 residues long. J lost 2 bases, V lost 4 bases, and 2 bases had no gene match. For the CDR3, the DNA is TGTGCCAGCAGTTCGACTAGCGGGGGTCAAGAGACCCAGTACTTC. Its translation is CASSSTSGGQETQYF.

The chain is built from TRBV25-1 and TRBJ2-2, with D possibly TRBD2 on 5 matching bases. The CDR3 runs to 15 residues. The V end lost 1 base, the J end lost 1 base, and 7 bases lay between the germline ends. Germline V gene lookup returns CDR1 MGHDK and CDR2 SYGVNS. CDR3 DNA: TGTGCCAGCAGTGAATCGGGGTGGAACACCGGGGAGCTGTTTTTT. This codes for CASSESGWNTGELFF.

This chain links TRBV4-1 with TRBJ2-7, with unresolved D. CDR1 is MGHRA, CDR2 YSYEKL, per germline. With 0 bases removed from V and 5 bases from J, the gap between germline ends came to 14 bases. The CDR3 runs 15 residues. Here the CDR3 DNA reads TGCGCCAGCAGCCAAGAATGGAGTAAGGTCCACGAGCAGTACTTC. Protein: CASSQEWSKVHEQYF.

The V call is TRBV7-9, the J call TRBJ2-4; possible D gene TRBD1, 5 bases. The CDR3 consists of 16 residues. CDR1 is SEHNR, CDR2 FQNEAQ, per germline (reference sequence). V was shortened by 6 bases and J by 5 bases, with 20 bases between the two germline ends. CDR3 DNA: TGTGCCAGCAGTCCCAAGGGGTTTGGGCTCGAAAACATTCAGTACTTC. Amino acid sequence: CASSPKGFGLENIQYF.

The chain combines TRBV30 with TRBJ1-2; possibly TRBD1 for D (5 bases). V lost 2 bases to trimming and J lost 5 bases, with 15 bases between them. Germline V gene data show CDR1 as GTSNPN and CDR2 as SVGIG (reference sequence). This CDR3 is built from 14 residues. The CDR3 DNA is TGTGCCTGGAGTCTCGGGGGGAGGTGGTATGGCTACACCTTC. This encodes CAWSLGGRWYGYTF.